The next 7 T cell receptor beta chains were all read from a single sample in a study of cytomegalovirus exposure and HLA in healthy donors. In the PCR, 60 Vbeta and 13 Jbeta primers were used. Using immunoSEQ multiplex PCR, the repertoire was profiled, and TCRdb retains in-frame clones only, with some absent. The table includes approximately 130,000 clones, roughly 9% detected once. Sequencing was done on a sample of PBMCs. Receptor source: a woman in her forties in good health and CMV-seropositive.

Only a few counts were recorded for this clone. V gene TRBV7-6 combines with J gene TRBJ1-1, with TRBD1 matching 7 bases. The trim removed 1 base at V and 5 bases at J, leaving 7 bases unmatched. This CDR3 contains 15 residues. The V gene's germline CDR1 is SGHVS and CDR2 FNYEAQ. The CDR3 DNA reads as TGTGCCAGCAGCTTAGGACAGGGCGGGGGGACTGAAGCTTTCTTT. This encodes CASSLGQGGGTEAFF. The whole variable domain, filled in from reference TRBV7-6 and TRBJ1-1, reads GAGVSQSPRYKVTKRGQDVALRCDPISGHVSLYWYRQALGQGPEFLTYFNYEAQQDKSGLPNDRFSAERPEGSISTLTIQRTEQRDSAMYRCASSLGQGGGTEAFFGQGTRLTVV.

The chain links TRBV6-1 to TRBJ1-5; D is unresolved. CDR3 length: 13 amino acids. CDR1 is MNHNS and CDR2 is SASEGT in the germline V gene. Trimming shortened V by 2 bases and J by 10 bases, and 12 bases separated the two germline ends. The CDR3: CASSERVWSPQHF. CDR3 DNA: TGTGCCAGCAGTGAACGGGTCTGGAGCCCCCAGCATTTT.

The chain combines TRBV7-9 with TRBJ2-3; TRBD1 matches at 9 bases. The CDR3 consists of 14 residues. V lost 4 bases and J lost 8; bases outside the gene matches: 7. In germline, CDR1 is SEHNR, CDR2 FQNEAQ (reference sequence). The chain's CDR3 is CASSWTGAEGTQYF. As DNA, the CDR3 is TGTGCCAGCAGCTGGACAGGGGCCGAGGGTACGCAGTATTTT.

This clone was seen only a few times. The CDR3 loop is CASSFMQGSSPLHF. The CDR3 DNA reads TGTGCCAGCAGCTTCATGCAGGGGAGCTCACCCCTCCACTTT. The chain combines TRBV5-8 with TRBJ1-6; TRBD1 might be the D (6 bases). Germline V lookup: CDR1 SGHTS, CDR2 YDEGEE. Deletions cut 2 bases from V and 10 bases from J, with 13 bases between. The CDR3 is 14 amino acids.

This clone was counted a few times. The chain carries TRBV6-5 and TRBJ1-2; TRBD1 agrees at 8 bases. V was clipped by 3 bases and J by 7 bases; unmatched bases: 10. This CDR3 is built from 15 residues. CDR1 and CDR2 from the germline V gene are MNHEY and SVGAGI. The CDR3 sequence is CASSYDGQGLGGYTF. The CDR3 DNA sequence: TGTGCCAGCAGTTATGACGGACAGGGCTTGGGTGGCTACACCTTC.

V is TRBV10-3 and J is TRBJ2-3, with 7 bases matching TRBD1. Trimming took 0 bases from V and 4 from J; bases not matched to a gene: 7. CDR1 and CDR2 from the germline V gene are ENHRY and SYGVKD. The CDR3 totals 16 residues. CDR3 amino acids: CAISESMGQIADTQYF. The DNA for the CDR3 is TGTGCCATCAGTGAGTCGATGGGACAGATCGCAGATACGCAGTATTTT.

The chain carries TRBV4-1 and TRBJ2-3, with 12 bases that match TRBD1. Germline lookup yields CDR1 MGHRA and CDR2 YSYEKL. J was trimmed by 11 bases and V by 8 bases; bases with no gene match: 8. The length of the CDR3 is 13 residues. The CDR3 region has the DNA TGCGCCAGCGGCCGGGACAGGGGGCGGGGGCAGTATTTT. Its protein is CASGRDRGRGQYF.